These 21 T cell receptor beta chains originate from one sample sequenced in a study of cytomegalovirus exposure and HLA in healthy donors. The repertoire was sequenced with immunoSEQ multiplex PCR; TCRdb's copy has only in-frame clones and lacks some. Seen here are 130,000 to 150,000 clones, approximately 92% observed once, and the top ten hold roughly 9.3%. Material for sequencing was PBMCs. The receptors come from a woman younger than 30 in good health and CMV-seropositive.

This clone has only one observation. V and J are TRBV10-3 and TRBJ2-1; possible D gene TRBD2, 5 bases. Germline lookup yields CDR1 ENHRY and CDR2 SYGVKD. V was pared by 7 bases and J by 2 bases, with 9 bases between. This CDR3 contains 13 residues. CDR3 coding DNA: TGTGCCATCAACGCGGGTACCTACAATGAGCAGTTCTTC. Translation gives CAINAGTYNEQFF.

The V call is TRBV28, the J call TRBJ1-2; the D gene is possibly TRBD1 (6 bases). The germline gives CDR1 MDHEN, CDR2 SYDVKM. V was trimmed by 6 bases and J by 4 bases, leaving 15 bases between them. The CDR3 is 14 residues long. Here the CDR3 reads CASSPDPTGYGYTF. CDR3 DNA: TGTGCCAGCAGCCCAGATCCGACAGGCTATGGCTACACCTTC.

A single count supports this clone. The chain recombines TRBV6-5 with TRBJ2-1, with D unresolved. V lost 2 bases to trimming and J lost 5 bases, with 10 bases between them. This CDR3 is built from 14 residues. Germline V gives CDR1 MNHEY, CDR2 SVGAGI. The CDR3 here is CASSYRARHNEQFF. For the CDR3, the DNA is TGTGCCAGCAGTTACCGTGCGCGCCACAATGAGCAGTTCTTC.

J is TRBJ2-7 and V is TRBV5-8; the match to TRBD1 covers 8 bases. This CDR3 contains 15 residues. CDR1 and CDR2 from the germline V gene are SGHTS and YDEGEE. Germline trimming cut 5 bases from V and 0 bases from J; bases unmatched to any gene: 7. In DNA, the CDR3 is TGTGCCAGCAGGCGGGGACAGGCGAACTCCTACGAGCAGTACTTC. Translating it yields CASRRGQANSYEQYF.

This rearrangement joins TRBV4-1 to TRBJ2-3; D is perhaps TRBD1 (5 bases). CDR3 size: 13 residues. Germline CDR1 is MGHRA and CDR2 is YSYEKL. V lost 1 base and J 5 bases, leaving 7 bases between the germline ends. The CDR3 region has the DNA TGCGCCAGCAGCCAAGGGGGCAGAGATACGCAGTATTTT. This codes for CASSQGGRDTQYF.

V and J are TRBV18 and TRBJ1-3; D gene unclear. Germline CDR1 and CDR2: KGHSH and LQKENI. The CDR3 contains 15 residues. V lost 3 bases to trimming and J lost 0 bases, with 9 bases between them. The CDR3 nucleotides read TGTGCCAGCTCACCGCGCCGGAGCTCTGGAAACACCATATATTTT. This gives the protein CASSPRRSSGNTIYF.

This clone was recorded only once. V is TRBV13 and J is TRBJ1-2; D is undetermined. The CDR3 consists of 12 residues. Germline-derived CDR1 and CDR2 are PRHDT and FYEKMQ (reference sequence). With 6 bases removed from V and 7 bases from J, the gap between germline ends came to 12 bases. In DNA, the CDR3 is TGTGCCAGCAGTGCCTCGGGTCGTGGCTACACCTTC. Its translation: CASSASGRGYTF.

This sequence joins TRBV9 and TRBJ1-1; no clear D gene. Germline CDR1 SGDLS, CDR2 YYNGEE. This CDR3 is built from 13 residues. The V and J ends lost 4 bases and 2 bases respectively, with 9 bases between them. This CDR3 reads CASSPLSNTEAFF. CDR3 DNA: TGTGCCAGCAGCCCTTTGAGTAACACTGAAGCTTTCTTT.

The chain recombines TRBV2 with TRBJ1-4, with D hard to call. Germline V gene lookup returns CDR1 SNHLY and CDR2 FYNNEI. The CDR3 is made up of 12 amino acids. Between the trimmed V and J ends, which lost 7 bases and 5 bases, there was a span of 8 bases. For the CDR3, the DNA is TGTGCCAGCAACGGGGAGAATGAAAAACTGTTTTTT. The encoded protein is CASNGENEKLFF.

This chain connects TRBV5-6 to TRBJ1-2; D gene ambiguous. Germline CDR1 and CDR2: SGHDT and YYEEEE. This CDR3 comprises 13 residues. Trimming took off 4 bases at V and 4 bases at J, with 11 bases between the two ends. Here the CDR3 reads CASSPGPIYGYTF. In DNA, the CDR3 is TGTGCCAGCAGCCCAGGTCCAATCTATGGCTACACCTTC.

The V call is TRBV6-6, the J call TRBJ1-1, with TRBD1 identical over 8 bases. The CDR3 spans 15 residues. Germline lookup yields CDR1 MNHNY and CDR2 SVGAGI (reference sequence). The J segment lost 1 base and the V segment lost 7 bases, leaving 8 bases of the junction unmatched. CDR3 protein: CASNPPGQGNTEAFF. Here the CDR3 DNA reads TGTGCCAGCAATCCCCCCGGACAGGGGAACACTGAAGCTTTCTTT.

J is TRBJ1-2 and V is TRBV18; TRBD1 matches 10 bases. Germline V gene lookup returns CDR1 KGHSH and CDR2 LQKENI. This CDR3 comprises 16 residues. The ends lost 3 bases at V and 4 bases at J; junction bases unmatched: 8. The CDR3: CASSPGRQGAAYGYTF. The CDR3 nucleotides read TGTGCCAGCTCACCGGGAAGACAGGGGGCGGCCTATGGCTACACCTTC.

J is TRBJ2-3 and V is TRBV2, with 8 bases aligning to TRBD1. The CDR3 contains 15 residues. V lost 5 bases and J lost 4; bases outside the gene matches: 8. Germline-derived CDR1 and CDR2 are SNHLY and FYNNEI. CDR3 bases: TGTGCCAGCAGTCTCACAGGGGGAAGGTCAGATACGCAGTATTTT. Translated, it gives CASSLTGGRSDTQYF.

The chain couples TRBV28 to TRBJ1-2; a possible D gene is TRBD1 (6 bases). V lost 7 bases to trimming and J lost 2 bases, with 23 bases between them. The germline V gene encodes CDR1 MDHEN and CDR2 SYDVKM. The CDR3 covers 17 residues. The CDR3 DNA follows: TGTGCCAGCACCCCTTTCCCAACAGACAGGCCGAACTATGGCTACACCTTC. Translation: CASTPFPTDRPNYGYTF.

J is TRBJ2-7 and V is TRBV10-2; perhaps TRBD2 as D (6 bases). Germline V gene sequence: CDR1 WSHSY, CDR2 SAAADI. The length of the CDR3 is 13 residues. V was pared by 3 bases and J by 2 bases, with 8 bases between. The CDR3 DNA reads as TGCGCCAGCAGTGATGGGGGGACCTACGAGCAGTACTTC. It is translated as CASSDGGTYEQYF.

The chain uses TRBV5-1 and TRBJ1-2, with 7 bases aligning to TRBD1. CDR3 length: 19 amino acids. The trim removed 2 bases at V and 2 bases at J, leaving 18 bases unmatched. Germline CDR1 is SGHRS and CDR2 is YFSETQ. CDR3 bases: TGCGCCAGCAGCTTCCTCGGGACAGCCACCGCCCCCTACAACTATGGCTACACCTTC. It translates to CASSFLGTATAPYNYGYTF.

This chain's CDR3 is CASSPDSSYEQYF. The CDR3 DNA reads TGTGCCAGCAGCCCTGACAGCTCCTACGAGCAGTACTTC. This chain links TRBV7-8 with TRBJ2-7, with a weak D call TRBD1 (5 bases). V lost 5 bases, J lost 0 bases, and 8 bases lay in between. The CDR3 is 13 residues long. Germline-derived CDR1 and CDR2 are SGHVS and FQNEAQ. Complete variable domain (other parts from reference TRBV7-8 and TRBJ2-7): GAGVSQSPRYKVAKRGQDVALRCDPISGHVSLFWYQQALGQGPEFLTYFQNEAQLDKSGLPSDRFFAERPEGSVSTLKIQRTQQEDSAVYLCASSPDSSYEQYFGPGTRLTVT.

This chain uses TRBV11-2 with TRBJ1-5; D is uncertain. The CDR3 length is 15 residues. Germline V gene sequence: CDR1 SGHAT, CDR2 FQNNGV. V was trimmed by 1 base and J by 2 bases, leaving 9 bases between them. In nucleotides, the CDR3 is TGTGCCAGCAGCTTAGGGGCGGGTGGCAATCAGCCCCAGCATTTT. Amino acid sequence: CASSLGAGGNQPQHF.

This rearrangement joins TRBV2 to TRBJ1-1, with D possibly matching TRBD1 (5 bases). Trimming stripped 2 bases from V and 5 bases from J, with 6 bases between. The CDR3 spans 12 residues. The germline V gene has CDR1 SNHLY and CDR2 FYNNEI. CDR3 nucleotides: TGTGCCAGCAGTGAACAGGGAACTGAAGCTTTCTTT. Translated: CASSEQGTEAFF.

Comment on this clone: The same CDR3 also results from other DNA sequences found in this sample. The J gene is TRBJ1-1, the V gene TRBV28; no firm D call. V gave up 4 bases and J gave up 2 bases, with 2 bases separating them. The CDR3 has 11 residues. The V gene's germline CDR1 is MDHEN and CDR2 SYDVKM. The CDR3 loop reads CASSSNTEAFF. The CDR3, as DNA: TGTGCCAGCAGTTCAAACACTGAAGCTTTCTTT. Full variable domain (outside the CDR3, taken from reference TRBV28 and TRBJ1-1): DVKVTQSSRYLVKRTGEKVFLECVQDMDHENMFWYRQDPGLGLRLIYFSYDVKMKEKGDIPEGYSVSREKKERFSLILESASTNQTSMYLCASSSNTEAFFGQGTRLTVV.

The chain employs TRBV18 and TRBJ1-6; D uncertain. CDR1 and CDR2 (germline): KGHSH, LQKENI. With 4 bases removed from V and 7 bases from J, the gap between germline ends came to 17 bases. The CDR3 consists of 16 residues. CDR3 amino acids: CASSLTQFPLNSPLHF. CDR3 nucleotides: TGTGCCAGCTCACTTACACAGTTTCCTTTAAATTCACCCCTCCACTTT.